These T cell receptor beta chains were read from a single sample in a study of T-cell memory formation after mild COVID-19. One entry per CDR3 protein results from TCRdb running MiXCR on the 5' RACE reads. Of under 300,000 distinct CDR3 sequences in the sample, 8% to 10% were seen once. Sample: PBMCs or a T cell subset sorted from them (not recorded which). These receptors all stem from a man between 18 and 35 years old who had mild COVID-19 (a few samples of this study predate the infection). Cell type and time point are not known. Each CDR3 is given with its conserved first and last residue. The order of the fields is J gene, V gene, clone size, CDR3 protein. Part of the rows lack a size; the others show once, few, many or a class for expanded clones.

TRBJ1-1 | TRBV15 | . | CATSRDLRGAGTEAFF
TRBJ2-5 | TRBV20-1 | . | CSATRGGRETQYF
TRBJ1-2 | TRBV29-1 | few | CSVGQHTF
TRBJ1-4 | TRBV20-1 | few | CSARWGSEKLFF
TRBJ2-5 | TRBV10-3 | few | CAGGDGQPYQETQYF
TRBJ2-4 | TRBV12-3/TRBV12-4 | . | CASSGYPTEIIQYF
TRBJ2-3 | TRBV4-1 | . | CASSQEGTSGGAVDTQYF
TRBJ1-5 | TRBV6-2/TRBV6-3 | few | CASGVERVSNQPQHF
TRBJ1-6 | TRBV5-1 | many | CASSIDRGNSPLHF
TRBJ2-3 | TRBV18 | few | CASSTITRTASTDTQYF
TRBJ1-6 | TRBV7-2 | few | CASSLLLRQGDSPLHF
TRBJ2-7 | TRBV5-1 | many | CASSPSTGPYEQYF
TRBJ2-5 | TRBV6-5 | . | CASSYSKNRLGTQYF
TRBJ1-1 | TRBV12-3/TRBV12-4 | . | CASSSSGQGAIEAFF
TRBJ1-2 | TRBV20-1 | few | CSARDVLGAVGGYTF
TRBJ1-1 | TRBV11-2 | . | CASSWRALNTEAFF
TRBJ1-3 | TRBV10-1 | few | CASSEADGNTIYF
TRBJ1-2 | TRBV7-2 | . | CASSLAPRGISYGYTF
TRBJ1-1 | TRBV9 | . | CASSRRTGGDTEAFF
TRBJ2-2 | TRBV7-2 | many | CASRLSGTGELFF
TRBJ1-4 | TRBV5-1 | few | CASSGGPQPNEKLFF
TRBJ1-2 | TRBV6-5 | many | CASSSMRGAINYGYTF
TRBJ1-1 | TRBV12-3/TRBV12-4 | many | CASSLFLGEAFF
TRBJ2-3 | TRBV7-2 | many | CASSRPTSGGAADTQYF
TRBJ2-7 | TRBV10-1 | . | CASSESNLYEQYF
TRBJ2-3 | TRBV6-5 | . | CASRSGTSTDTQYF
TRBJ2-2 | TRBV24-1 | many | CATSGGARTGELFF
TRBJ2-3 | TRBV5-1 | . | CASSRRTSDTDTQYF
TRBJ2-7 | TRBV6-2/TRBV6-3 | few | CASSYSISQRGTYEQYF
TRBJ2-7 | TRBV5-1 | few | CASSLVSVSYEQYF
TRBJ2-3 | TRBV7-8 | many | CASSLGRTDTQYF
TRBJ2-7 | TRBV4-1 | few | CASSQTRDSPYEQYF
TRBJ1-5 | TRBV29-1 | few | CSVDQGRNQPQHF
TRBJ1-1 | TRBV6-2/TRBV6-3 | . | CASSSAENTEAFF
TRBJ2-2 | TRBV5-1 | . | CASSGTSGGANTGELFF
TRBJ2-3 | TRBV4-3 | many | CASSRTVAHSTDTQYF
TRBJ1-1 | TRBV5-1 | few | CASSGGAGNTEAFF
TRBJ2-1 | TRBV30 | few | CAWSPGQGNEQFF
TRBJ2-3 | TRBV3-1 | . | CASSQAFWLAGGPADTQYF
TRBJ1-2 | TRBV12-3/TRBV12-4 | . | CASSGTGKGWGYTF
TRBJ1-1 | TRBV7-9 | few | CASSSQGPNTEAFF
TRBJ1-6 | TRBV7-2 | few | CASSLERESPLHF